The 7 T cell receptor beta chains below were found in one sample sequenced in a study of radiotherapy plus CTLA-4 blockade in lung cancer. The repertoire was sequenced with immunoSEQ multiplex PCR; TCRdb's copy has only in-frame clones and lacks some. Of 50,000 to 85,000 clones in the sample, approximately 83% were seen once. The sample here was peripheral blood, taken from a patient treated with radiotherapy plus ipilimumab. These receptors were obtained from a human donor with non-small cell lung cancer who had a partial response to radiotherapy plus ipilimumab.

The rearrangement joins TRBV5-1 to TRBJ2-5; TRBD1 aligns across 8 bases. The CDR3 contains 15 residues. V lost 4 bases and J lost 1; bases outside the gene matches: 6. Germline CDR1 SGHRS, CDR2 YFSETQ. This CDR3 reads CASSKTGQAQETQYF. Here the CDR3 DNA reads TGCGCCAGCAGCAAAACGGGACAGGCCCAAGAGACCCAGTACTTC.

The CDR3 nucleotides read TGTGCCAGTAGTTCGCGTGTAAGCTCAACTAATGAAAAACTGTTTTTT. It specifies CASSSRVSSTNEKLFF. The chain uses TRBV19 and TRBJ1-4; D gene unclear. This CDR3 has 16 residues. Germline V gives CDR1 LNHDA, CDR2 SQIVND (reference sequence). Trimming removed 5 bases from V and 0 bases from J, with 13 bases in between.

This clone turned up a few times. The genes are TRBV21-1 and TRBJ1-2. TRBV21-1 counts as a pseudogene. The CDR3 covers 17 residues. This CDR3 is CASSNQGRGSSNYGYTF. CDR3 DNA: TGTGCCAGCAGCAACCAAGGACGGGGTAGCTCTAACTATGGCTACACCTTC.

The chain uses TRBV30 and TRBJ2-1; TRBD2 aligns across 8 bases. Germline V gene lookup returns CDR1 GTSNPN and CDR2 SVGIG (reference sequence). CDR3 length: 11 amino acids. After removal of 7 bases from V and 12 bases from J, the junction contained 8 bases not matched to a gene. CDR3 amino acids: CASSGGGLQFF. CDR3 DNA: TGTGCCTCCTCGGGGGGGGGCTTGCAGTTCTTC.

The rearrangement joins TRBV25-1 to TRBJ2-2; 7 bases are shared with TRBD1. Unmatched junction bases numbered 2, after V lost 4 bases and J lost 6 bases. The CDR3 spans 13 residues. Germline V CDR1 and CDR2: MGHDK, SYGVNS. This CDR3 reads CASSVQGSGELFF. CDR3 nucleotide sequence: TGTGCCAGCAGTGTACAGGGGTCCGGGGAGCTGTTTTTT.

This clone was seen a single time. The CDR3 nucleotides are TGTGCCAGCAGCTTTGACAGGGAGGAGGCTTTCTTT. This codes for CASSFDREEAFF. V and J are TRBV5-4 and TRBJ1-1; 7 nucleotides match TRBD1. The CDR3 length is 12 residues. J lost 11 bases, V lost 2 bases, and 6 bases had no gene match. The germline gives CDR1 SGHNT, CDR2 YYREEE (reference sequence).

The J gene is TRBJ1-1, the V gene TRBV20-1; D not resolved. CDR1 is DFQATT, CDR2 SNEGSKA, per germline (reference sequence). V lost 0 bases to trimming and J lost 8 bases, with 4 bases between them. The CDR3 is 10 amino acids. The CDR3 nucleotides are TGCAGTGCTAGAGAGCAGGAAGCTTTCTTT. It encodes CSAREQEAFF.